These 26 T cell receptor beta chains share one sample of origin, sequenced in a study of T cells in tuberculosis (dated by TCRdb to about 2018). Receptor amplification or capture employed the immunoSEQ multiplex PCR assay. TCRdb carries this immuneACCESS record with in-frame sequences only. Its versions omit some clonotypes, under half of them owing to an unresolved V gene in the studies checked, with the rest unexplained. The sample includes roughly 92,000 clones, with approximately 91% observed a single time. The top ten clones comprise over 1.5% of the sample. After being thawed and rested overnight, PBMC were stained with GMM-loaded CD1B tetramer, a Live/Dead dye and anti-CD3, and were then sorted on a FACS Aria II. C32 glucose monomycolate purified from Rhodococcus equi was loaded onto CD1B tetramers. The sequenced sample consisted of CD1b-GMM tetramer-negative cells sorted from PBMCs. Explained via the paper, the cell subset or site label denotes: T cells not binding CD1B-GMM tetramer, sorted from same donor. Receptors were obtained from an adult woman with latent tuberculosis.

V usage is TRBV6-5 and J usage is TRBJ2-7, with 9 bases fitting TRBD2. V lost 4 bases to trimming and J lost 3 bases; unmatched junction nucleotides: 4. CDR3 length: 14 amino acids. The germline V gene encodes CDR1 MNHEY and CDR2 SVGAGI. In DNA, the CDR3 is TGTGCCAGCAGTTCGGGGACTAGCAACTACGAGCAGTACTTC. Translation: CASSSGTSNYEQYF.

The chain uses TRBV11-3 and TRBJ1-1, with TRBD1 as a possible D gene (5 bases). The CDR3 runs to 12 residues. Looked up from germline, CDR1 is SGHNT and CDR2 is YENEEA. Trimming shortened V by 0 bases and J by 12 bases, and 11 bases separated the two germline ends. CDR3 in DNA: TGTGCCAGCAGCTTAGATTTTGGGGCCCCTTTCTTT. It translates to CASSLDFGAPFF.

V gene TRBV6-1 combines with J gene TRBJ1-1; 10 bases map to TRBD1. This CDR3 has 14 amino acids. Looked up from germline, CDR1 is MNHNS and CDR2 is SASEGT. V dropped 1 base and J dropped 6; count of bases not matched to a gene: 2. DNA for the CDR3: TGTGCCAGCAGTGAAGGGGGACAGGGGCCTGAAGCTTTCTTT. This encodes CASSEGGQGPEAFF.

This chain uses TRBV12-5 with TRBJ1-2; weak D call: TRBD1 (6 bases). The CDR3 contains 13 residues. The germline V gene encodes CDR1 LGHNT and CDR2 FRNRAP. Between the trimmed V and J ends, which lost 6 bases and 8 bases, there was a span of 16 bases. The CDR3 loop is CASGEQGMLGYTF. For the CDR3, the DNA is TGTGCTAGTGGGGAACAGGGAATGCTAGGCTACACCTTC. Complete variable domain (other parts from reference TRBV12-5 and TRBJ1-2): DARVTQTPRHKVTEMGQEVTMRCQPILGHNTVFWYRQTMMQGLELLAYFRNRAPLDDSGMPKDRFSAEMPDATLATLKIQPSEPRDSAVYFCASGEQGMLGYTFGSGTRLTVV.

As regards this clone: A read error may account for a junction end that differs from germline. The genes are TRBV7-7 and TRBJ2-7, with D tentatively TRBD2 (6 bases). Germline loops: CDR1 SSHAT, CDR2 FNYEAQ (reference sequence). The CDR3 contains 13 residues. The CDR3 bases are TGTGCTAGCAGCTTTGGGTGGGGGGACGAGCAGTACTTC. Amino acids: CASSFGWGDEQYF.

The V gene is TRBV14, the J gene TRBJ1-1; TRBD1 agrees at 8 bases. The CDR3 totals 12 residues. Germline V gene lookup returns CDR1 SGHDN and CDR2 FVKESK. V shed 4 bases and J 11 bases; nucleotides not matched to a gene: 6. CDR3 in amino acids: CASSPMTGAAFF. The CDR3 nucleotides read TGTGCCAGCAGCCCTATGACAGGGGCGGCTTTCTTT. Full variable domain (missing parts from reference TRBV14 and TRBJ1-1): EAGVTQFPSHSVIEKGQTVTLRCDPISGHDNLYWYRRVMGKEIKFLLHFVKESKQDESGMPNNRFLAERTGGTYSTLKVQPAELEDSGVYFCASSPMTGAAFFGQGTRLTVV.

CDR3 amino acids: CASSVPQGRDEKLFF. Written as DNA, the CDR3 is TGTGCCAGCAGTGTCCCGCAGGGGCGGGATGAAAAACTGTTTTTT. This chain uses TRBV6-1 with TRBJ1-4, with a weak D call TRBD1 (6 bases). This CDR3 spans 15 amino acids. Germline CDR1 is MNHNS and CDR2 is SASEGT. Trimming pared 4 bases from V and 6 bases from J, leaving 15 bases between.

The chain links TRBV28 to TRBJ2-2; a possible D gene is TRBD1 (5 bases). CDR1 MDHEN and CDR2 SYDVKM come from the germline V gene. V lost 7 bases to trimming and J lost 1 base, with 7 bases between them. The CDR3 runs 13 residues. The CDR3 region is CASNQGNTGELFF. CDR3 DNA sequence: TGTGCCAGCAATCAGGGGAACACCGGGGAGCTGTTTTTT.

The chain employs TRBV7-6 and TRBJ1-2, with D maybe TRBD1 (6 bases). Between the trimmed V and J ends, which lost 4 bases and 5 bases, there was a span of 14 bases. Germline CDR1 is SGHVS and CDR2 is FNYEAQ. The CDR3 is 14 residues long. The CDR3 bases are TGTGCCAGCAGCTCTTCAGGGGTTGGGTATGGCTACACCTTC. Its translation is CASSSSGVGYGYTF.

The chain uses TRBV28 and TRBJ1-1, with 7 bases identical to TRBD1. The germline gives CDR1 MDHEN, CDR2 SYDVKM. V lost 5 bases and J lost 4; bases outside the gene matches: 4. The CDR3 covers 13 residues. This chain's CDR3 is CASSETGPTEAFF. CDR3 bases: TGTGCCAGCAGTGAGACAGGGCCCACTGAAGCTTTCTTT.

This chain uses TRBV5-6 with TRBJ2-7; 8 bases map to TRBD1. This CDR3 is 16 amino acids long. Germline V gives CDR1 SGHDT, CDR2 YYEEEE. After removal of 7 bases from V and 4 bases from J, the junction contained 16 bases not matched to a gene. The CDR3 loop is CASATRRLDRVYEQYV. CDR3 nucleotide sequence: TGTGCCAGCGCGACGCGACGGCTGGACAGGGTTTACGAGCAGTACGTC.

This chain links TRBV4-3 with TRBJ1-6, with D tentatively TRBD1 (5 bases). Germline CDR1 is LGHNA and CDR2 is YSLEER. This CDR3 is 15 amino acids long. V was trimmed by 0 bases and J by 14 bases, leaving 17 bases between them. The CDR3 sequence: CASSQDARVRPSLHF. CDR3 coding DNA: TGCGCCAGCAGCCAAGATGCCAGGGTTCGGCCCTCCCTCCACTTT.

The chain links TRBV30 to TRBJ1-2; a weak D match, TRBD1 (5 bases). V was shortened by 7 bases and J by 2 bases, with 17 bases between the two germline ends. CDR3 length equals 14 residues. The V gene's germline CDR1 is GTSNPN and CDR2 SVGIG (reference sequence). As DNA, the CDR3 is TGTGCCTCGGACGCGGGGCTGGACAACTATGGCTACACCTTC. Its translation is CASDAGLDNYGYTF.

The chain carries TRBV5-1 and TRBJ2-2, with 10 bases identical to TRBD2. This CDR3 spans 15 amino acids. From germline, CDR1 is SGHRS and CDR2 YFSETQ. V lost 3 bases and J lost 4; bases outside the gene matches: 3. The DNA for the CDR3 is TGCGCCAGCAGCTGGACTAGCGGTTCCACCGGGGAGCTGTTTTTT. Residues: CASSWTSGSTGELFF.

The genes are TRBV28 and TRBJ2-3; 7 bases line up with TRBD2. Germline loops: CDR1 MDHEN, CDR2 SYDVKM. V shed 10 bases, J shed 1 base, and the junction held 2 bases outside the gene matches. The CDR3 consists of 12 residues. The CDR3 DNA reads as TGTGCCACAAGCGGGGGCACAGATACGCAGTATTTT. Amino acid sequence: CATSGGTDTQYF.

The chain couples TRBV6-6 to TRBJ2-3, with 7 bases that match TRBD1. The CDR3 contains 16 residues. Germline trimming cut 0 bases from V and 3 bases from J; bases unmatched to any gene: 6. Germline V gives CDR1 MNHNY, CDR2 SVGAGI (reference sequence). The CDR3 here is CASSYSVGGLTDTQYF. The CDR3 region has the DNA TGTGCCAGCAGTTACTCGGTAGGGGGCTTGACAGATACGCAGTATTTT.

This rearrangement joins TRBV10-3 to TRBJ1-2, with 9 bases identical to TRBD1. V lost 5 bases to trimming and J lost 0 bases; unmatched junction nucleotides: 1. CDR1 ENHRY and CDR2 SYGVKD come from the germline V gene. This CDR3 spans 14 amino acids. CDR3 nucleotides: TGTGCCATCAGTAGGGACAGGGCTAACTATGGCTACACCTTC. Residues: CAISRDRANYGYTF.

The V and J genes are TRBV18 and TRBJ1-5; D is perhaps TRBD1 (6 bases). The CDR3 length is 18 residues. V was pared by 4 bases and J by 2 bases, with 21 bases between. Germline lookup yields CDR1 KGHSH and CDR2 LQKENI. CDR3 sequence: CASSQLQLQGWGNQPQHF. DNA of the CDR3: TGTGCCAGCTCACAACTACAATTACAGGGCTGGGGCAATCAGCCCCAGCATTTT.

The rearrangement uses TRBV6-5 and TRBJ1-1, with D maybe TRBD1 (6 bases). The CDR3 has 13 residues. Germline assignment: CDR1 MNHEY and CDR2 SVGAGI. Trimming took 7 bases from V and 4 from J, leaving 13 bases between them. Here the CDR3 DNA reads TGTGCCAGCATCCCCACAGGGAGCACTGAAGCTTTCTTT. Its protein product is CASIPTGSTEAFF.

The genes are TRBV10-3 and TRBJ1-4; D uncertain. Germline V CDR1 and CDR2: ENHRY, SYGVKD. CDR3 length: 17 residues. Deletions cut 6 bases from V and 0 bases from J, with 17 bases between. The CDR3 spells CAISLEGMGATNEKLFF. DNA for the CDR3: TGTGCCATCAGCCTGGAAGGGATGGGAGCAACTAATGAAAAACTGTTTTTT.

The J gene is TRBJ1-6, the V gene TRBV4-3; no clear D gene. Germline V gene lookup returns CDR1 LGHNA and CDR2 YSLEER. Trimming left V 2 bases short and J 6 bases short, with 8 bases between. The CDR3 is 14 residues long. DNA of the CDR3: TGCGCCAGCAGCCAATGGTCGGTTAATTCACCCCTCCACTTT. Its protein is CASSQWSVNSPLHF.

The CDR3 sequence is CASSIGQGSDGYTF. CDR3 sequence (DNA): TGTGCCAGTAGTATAGGACAGGGCTCCGATGGCTACACCTTC. The J gene is TRBJ1-2, the V gene TRBV19, with 7 nucleotides matching TRBD1. This CDR3 contains 14 residues. V lost 1 base and J lost 6; bases outside the gene matches: 5. Germline loops: CDR1 LNHDA, CDR2 SQIVND (reference sequence).

V and J are TRBV29-1 and TRBJ2-7; 9 bases line up with TRBD1. V lost 5 bases to trimming and J lost 7 bases; unmatched junction nucleotides: 6. This CDR3 spans 12 amino acids. Germline CDR1 reads SQVTM; CDR2 reads ANQGSEA. This CDR3 reads CSVQQGAGEQYV. CDR3 coding DNA: TGCAGCGTTCAACAGGGGGCAGGGGAGCAGTACGTC.

This chain joins TRBV5-4 and TRBJ2-5; 11 bases agree with TRBD1. CDR1 is SGHNT, CDR2 YYREEE, per germline (reference sequence). Losses at the gene ends were 4 bases for V and 2 bases for J; bases not matched to a gene: 4. CDR3 length: 15 amino acids. CDR3 loop: CASSPRDRGQETQYF. CDR3 bases: TGTGCCAGCAGCCCCCGGGACAGGGGGCAAGAGACCCAGTACTTC.

This clone has more than one count but fewer than ten. The CDR3 DNA follows: TGTGCCAGCTCCACAGGTCCCAAAAACATTCAGTACTTC. This gives the protein CASSTGPKNIQYF. V and J are TRBV6-1 and TRBJ2-4, with D possibly being TRBD1 (5 bases). From germline, CDR1 is MNHNS and CDR2 SASEGT. The CDR3 is 13 amino acids. Trimming removed 8 bases at V and 2 bases at J, with 10 bases between.

As DNA, the CDR3 is TGTGCCAGCAGTTATCTTGGGACAGGGACAGATACGCAGTATTTT. Its protein is CASSYLGTGTDTQYF. This rearrangement joins TRBV6-5 to TRBJ2-3, with TRBD1 matching over 9 bases. The CDR3 extends over 15 amino acids. V lost 3 bases and J lost 3; bases outside the gene matches: 4. Germline V gives CDR1 MNHEY, CDR2 SVGAGI.